Sequencing of this TCR beta chain was carried out in a study of blood T cell repertoires in COVID-19. Across the whole study: The United States, Italy and Spain provided the acute and convalescent COVID-19 samples.

The germline CDR1 and CDR2 sequences are SGHDT and YYEEEE. The V gene lost 1 base and the J gene lost 0 bases, with 8 bases spanning the gap. This CDR3 is built from 16 residues. Assay: immunoSEQ multiplex PCR; the TCRdb copy retains only in-frame clones and omits some. The sample includes under 350,000 clones, 80% to 90% seen only once; the top ten take roughly 4%. The study drew participants aged about 18 to 90 years from some 25 US areas. Material: PBMCs or T cells enriched from blood (not recorded which). The chain has TRBV5-6 and TRBJ2-6, with a weak D call TRBD1 (6 bases). This receptor was identified in a woman aged 40 to 50 with acute COVID-19. The CDR3 DNA follows: TGTGCCAGCAGCTTGTACAGGGACTCTGGGGCCAACGTCCTGACTTTC. Translated, it gives CASSLYRDSGANVLTF.